One sample yielded the 13 T cell receptor beta chains listed below, sequenced in a study of blood T cell repertoires in COVID-19. The repertoire was sequenced with immunoSEQ multiplex PCR; TCRdb's copy has only in-frame clones and lacks some. Of 90,000 to 100,000 clones detected, 70% to 90% appear once; the ten largest clones hold more than 4.5%. Sequenced sample: peripheral blood. The receptor source for this set is a man aged 70 or older with acute or convalescent COVID-19.

The gene calls are TRBV10-1 and TRBJ2-2, with D perhaps matching TRBD1 (6 bases). The length of the CDR3 is 18 residues. Trimming removed 5 bases from V and 0 bases from J, with 19 bases in between. The germline gives CDR1 WNHNN, CDR2 SYGVQD (reference sequence). CDR3 sequence: CASSRGRLGTTNTGELFF. The CDR3, as DNA: TGCGCCAGCAGTAGAGGGCGTCTGGGGACAACGAACACCGGGGAGCTGTTTTTT.

The rearrangement joins TRBV7-8 to TRBJ1-2; a weak D match, TRBD1 (5 bases). The V gene lost 5 bases and the J gene lost 5 bases, with 18 bases spanning the gap. Germline V gene lookup returns CDR1 SGHVS and CDR2 FQNEAQ. The CDR3 runs 15 residues. CDR3 DNA: TGTGCCAGCAGCAACGTGGGGCCTGCACTTTATGGCTACACCTTC. It yields the protein CASSNVGPALYGYTF.

The rearrangement links TRBV21-1 to TRBJ1-2. TRBV21-1 has pseudogene status. This CDR3 contains 18 residues. CDR3 in DNA: TGTGCCAGCAGCAAAGGTGGGGGGGCTAAGGGAGCAAACTATGGCTACACCTTC. This codes for CASSKGGGAKGANYGYTF.

The count of this clone is one. This chain links TRBV7-8 with TRBJ2-5, with D perhaps matching TRBD2 (5 bases). CDR3 length: 13 residues. CDR1 and CDR2 (germline): SGHVS, FQNEAQ. Trimming took 2 bases from V and 2 from J, leaving 6 bases between them. The CDR3 sequence: CASSLRTQETQYF. In DNA form, the CDR3 reads TGTGCCAGCAGCTTAAGGACTCAAGAGACCCAGTACTTC.

This clone was seen once. This chain uses TRBV28 with TRBJ1-6; 7 positions agree with TRBD1. There are 14 residues in the CDR3. Germline-derived CDR1 and CDR2 are MDHEN and SYDVKM. V shed 11 bases and J 7 bases; nucleotides not matched to a gene: 11. The CDR3 loop is CACGGRGSNSPLHF. Here the CDR3 DNA reads TGTGCCTGTGGTGGCAGGGGGTCCAATTCACCCCTCCACTTT.

This clone showed up just a few times. This chain joins TRBV7-9 and TRBJ2-7; 8 bases match TRBD2. The V and J ends lost 5 bases and 2 bases, in that order; junction bases with no gene match: 8. The CDR3 is 15 residues long. Per germline, CDR1 SEHNR and CDR2 FQNEAQ (reference sequence). CDR3 nucleotides: TGTGCCAGCAGCCAAAGCGGGGGAGCCCCCTACGAGCAGTACTTC. Protein product: CASSQSGGAPYEQYF.

The chain joins TRBV30 to TRBJ1-6; weak D call: TRBD1 (6 bases). The V gene's germline CDR1 is GTSNPN and CDR2 SVGIG (reference sequence). Trimming took 2 bases from V and 14 from J, leaving 7 bases between them. The CDR3 has 10 residues. The CDR3 loop is CAWSRGSLHF. CDR3 coding DNA: TGTGCCTGGAGTAGGGGGTCCCTCCACTTT. Variable domain in full (rest from reference TRBV30 and TRBJ1-6): SQTIHQWPATLVQPVGSPLSLECTVEGTSNPNLYWYRQAAGRGLQLLFYSVGIGQISSEVPQNLSASRPQDRQFILSSKKLLLSDSGFYLCAWSRGSLHFGNGTRLTVT.

The chain has TRBV5-1 and TRBJ2-5; D might be TRBD1 (6 bases). V lost 4 bases, J lost 4 bases, and 14 bases lay in between. Germline loops: CDR1 SGHRS, CDR2 YFSETQ. There are 14 residues in the CDR3. CDR3 residues: CASSVTGSRETQYF. Here the CDR3 DNA reads TGCGCCAGCAGCGTTACAGGGTCGCGAGAGACCCAGTACTTC.

This clone was counted a few times. The chain employs TRBV12-3 or TRBV12-4 and TRBJ2-1, with TRBD1 identical over 7 bases. V shed 5 bases and J 7 bases; nucleotides not matched to a gene: 5. This CDR3 has 13 amino acids. The CDR3 DNA follows: TGTGCCAGCAGTCTACAACAGGGGAATGAGCAGTTCTTC. It codes for CASSLQQGNEQFF.

J is TRBJ2-7 and V is TRBV6-5, with TRBD2 matching 13 bases. Germline trimming cut 6 bases from V and 4 bases from J; bases unmatched to any gene: 6. CDR1 and CDR2 from the germline V gene are MNHEY and SVGAGI. There are 15 residues in the CDR3. The CDR3 DNA sequence: TGTGCCAGCAGGCCCGGACTAGCGGGGGTATACGAGCAGTACGTC. This gives the protein CASRPGLAGVYEQYV.

The chain has TRBV7-2 and TRBJ1-2; D perhaps matches TRBD1 (5 bases). CDR1 and CDR2 (germline): SGHTA, FQGNSA. Trimming took off 3 bases at V and 5 bases at J, with 13 bases between the two ends. The length of the CDR3 is 14 residues. CDR3 in amino acids: CASSFKAGVYGYTF. CDR3 DNA sequence: TGTGCCAGCAGCTTCAAAGCGGGGGTATATGGCTACACCTTC.

V gene TRBV6-5 combines with J gene TRBJ2-1; D might be TRBD2 (7 bases). CDR3 size: 15 residues. CDR1 is MNHEY, CDR2 SVGAGI, per germline. Trimming stripped 7 bases from V and 7 bases from J, with 20 bases between. The CDR3 is CASILNLGGGNEQFF. The CDR3 nucleotides read TGTGCCAGCATCTTAAATCTAGGGGGAGGGAATGAGCAGTTCTTC.

The chain employs TRBV7-9 and TRBJ2-2, with D perhaps matching TRBD1 (7 bases). V lost 5 bases and J 4 bases, leaving 20 bases between the germline ends. CDR1 and CDR2 from the germline V gene are SEHNR and FQNEAQ (reference sequence). The CDR3 consists of 17 residues. The CDR3 sequence is CASSPRGDSPSTGELFF. The CDR3 nucleotides are TGTGCCAGCAGCCCGAGGGGGGACAGCCCAAGCACCGGGGAGCTGTTTTTT.